This T cell receptor beta chain was recorded in a study of CD8 T cells in ankylosing spondylitis (TCRdb year 2017). Turning to the overall study: T cell receptor beta repertoires were profiled in healthy donors and ankylosing spondylitis patients so that disease-linked TCR variants could be found. Peripheral blood was sampled, and synovial fluid was additionally collected from ankylosing spondylitis patients. The full study cohort comprised 25 ankylosing spondylitis patients and approximately 100 healthy donors.

Trimming removed 3 bases from V and 6 bases from J, leaving 11 bases between the germline ends. CDR1 MNHEY and CDR2 SMNVEV were looked up in the germline V gene (reference sequence). CDR3 length: 14 amino acids, cysteine to phenylalanine. The CDR3 DNA has 42 bases and is translated from base 1. Overall results and qualifications from the work: According to the report, matched synovial fluid samples from ankylosing spondylitis patients were significantly enriched for the disease-linked clones. Some motif variants were previously reported in synovial fluid and blood of reactive arthritis patients, suggesting common disease-initiation mechanisms. A TCR beta motif of about 8 highly homologous amino acid variants appeared characteristic of blood from ankylosing spondylitis patients. In peripheral blood, the disease-linked clones were found at relatively low frequencies and had a CD8+ phenotype.

As regards this clonotype: Its specific antigen is unknown. Per-base quality was not reported, and no clone a single base away is much larger than it.

Sequencing took place on an Illumina HiSeq 2500. TCR beta libraries were prepared by quantitative 5'-RACE with molecular barcodes. In the original analysis: A new computational method, built on a probabilistic model of VDJ rearrangement, was used to identify disease-linked TCR variants. TCRdb trimmed public reads at Q25 via fastp, called clones via MiXCR and kept in-frame beta chains. Records with the same CDR3 protein are collapsed into one entry carrying the most frequent genes and DNA. These V and J calls originate from TCRdb's pipeline instead of the authors' own analysis. The sample profile shows about 160,000 distinct CDR3 sequences; roughly 10% of them were found once. The ten largest clones represent about 16% of the sample.

Sequenced input: blood, either unsorted or a sorted T cell fraction (not recorded which). This TCR came from a female donor with ankylosing spondylitis or in good health (not recorded which). The V and J genes are TRBV27 and TRBJ1-4; possibly the D gene is TRBD1, per 5 matching bases. The nucleotide sequence reads TGTGCCAGCAGTTTGCAGGGTGCCTATGAAAAACTGTTTTTT. It translates to CASSLQGAYEKLFF.